These 20 T cell receptor beta chains were sequenced from one sample in a study of blood T cells in healthy people across ages. Combining a sample-barcoded 5' primer with a J-beta primer mix, a second PCR ran for about 6 to 11 cycles. TCRdb re-called the 5' RACE reads through MiXCR, storing one row per CDR3 protein. The sample contains hundreds of thousands of distinct CDR3 sequences, approximately 49% of which appear only once. Material: blood. The receptors derive from a woman in her sixties or seventies in good health.

This sequence joins TRBV11-1 and TRBJ2-6; a weak D match, TRBD1 (5 bases). Trimming removed 3 bases from V and 1 base from J, with 13 bases in between. From germline, CDR1 is SGHAT and CDR2 FQDESV (reference sequence). The CDR3 spans 17 residues. The CDR3 region has the DNA TGTGCCAGCAGCTTGGAGACAGATTCGTCTGGGGCCAACGTCCTGACTTTC. Encoded protein: CASSLETDSSGANVLTF.

J is TRBJ1-1 and V is TRBV14; D call uncertain. Germline CDR1 is SGHDN and CDR2 is FVKESK. Between the trimmed V and J ends, which lost 8 bases and 6 bases, there was a span of 4 bases. The CDR3 is 9 amino acids. Written as DNA, the CDR3 is TGTGCCAGCGACCCTGAAGCTTTCTTT. Protein product: CASDPEAFF.

The chain is built from TRBV18 and TRBJ2-5; TRBD1 is a possible D gene (6 bases). The J call is in doubt because the DNA end fits TRBJ2-7 better. Per germline, CDR1 KGHSH and CDR2 LQKENI. CDR3 length: 14 amino acids. The CDR3 DNA follows: TGTGCCAGCTCACCACCGGGAAGGGGGTACGAGCAGTACTTC. This codes for CASSPPGRGYEQYF.

The chain carries TRBV29-1 and TRBJ2-3; possible D gene TRBD2, 7 bases. The V and J ends lost 5 bases and 6 bases respectively, with 15 bases between them. The V gene's germline CDR1 is SQVTM and CDR2 ANQGSEA. CDR3 length: 13 residues. CDR3 bases: TGCAGCGTTCAGGGAGGGGGATCCGATACGCAGTATTTT. Amino acids: CSVQGGGSDTQYF.

The chain uses TRBV7-2 and TRBJ2-7; 10 bases match TRBD1. This CDR3 is 15 amino acids long. V trimming: 4 bases; J trimming: 3 bases; junction bases outside the gene matches: 6. Germline V lookup: CDR1 SGHTA, CDR2 FQGNSA. CDR3: CASSSDDRGLYEQYF. In nucleotides, the CDR3 is TGTGCCAGCAGCTCCGATGACAGGGGGCTCTACGAGCAGTACTTC.

The chain couples TRBV27 to TRBJ2-7; 9 bases fit TRBD2. This CDR3 has 13 residues. Germline loops: CDR1 MNHEY, CDR2 SMNVEV (reference sequence). V lost 6 bases, J lost 6 bases, and 6 bases stayed unmatched. CDR3 residues: CASRPGLASEQYF. For the CDR3, the DNA is TGTGCCAGCAGGCCGGGACTAGCAAGCGAGCAGTACTTC.

This chain connects TRBV7-2 to TRBJ1-1; D is unresolved. This CDR3 has 14 amino acids. Trimming took 0 bases from V and 3 from J, leaving 8 bases between them. The germline gives CDR1 SGHTA, CDR2 FQGNSA. In nucleotides, the CDR3 is TGTGCCAGCAGCTTAGCGAGGGTTGACACTGAAGCTTTCTTT. Protein product: CASSLARVDTEAFF. Filled out from reference TRBV7-2 and TRBJ1-1, the complete variable domain reads GAGVSQSPSNKVTEKGKDVELRCDPISGHTALYWYRQSLGQGLEFLIYFQGNSAPDKSGLPSDRFSAERTGGSVSTLTIQRTQQEDSAVYLCASSLARVDTEAFFGQGTRLTVV.

This clonotype appeared a few times. The rearrangement links TRBV20-1 to TRBJ2-3; perhaps TRBD2 as D (6 bases). This CDR3 has 11 amino acids. CDR1 is DFQATT, CDR2 SNEGSKA, per germline (reference sequence). V shed 7 bases and J shed 8 bases, with 13 bases lying between them. The CDR3 sequence: CSGRLVRTQYF. CDR3 DNA: TGCAGTGGGAGACTAGTGCGTACGCAGTATTTT.

The CDR3 DNA sequence: TGTGCCAGCAGTTTATACCAGGGAGGTCCCTACGAGCAGTACTTC. Translation: CASSLYQGGPYEQYF. J is TRBJ2-7 and V is TRBV27; TRBD2 is a possible D gene (6 bases). The CDR3 covers 15 residues. From germline, CDR1 is MNHEY and CDR2 SMNVEV (reference sequence). The ends were cut back, 1 base at V and 2 bases at J, with 12 bases in the middle.

This clonotype occurred once. This may stem from a read error, because a much larger clone lies one nucleotide away. This chain uses TRBV9 with TRBJ2-3; 9 nucleotides line up with TRBD2. CDR1 and CDR2 (germline): SGDLS, YYNGEE. This CDR3 has 16 amino acids. In DNA form, the CDR3 reads TGTGCCGGCAGCCCAGGGATGGTAGCGGGAGTGGATACGCAGTATTTT. This gives the protein CAGSPGMVAGVDTQYF.

This rearrangement joins TRBV7-2 to TRBJ2-3, with D hard to call. CDR1 SGHTA and CDR2 FQGNSA come from the germline V gene. V was pared by 0 bases and J by 1 base, with 5 bases between. The CDR3 has 14 amino acids. The CDR3 sequence: CASSLADRTDTQYF. DNA of the CDR3: TGTGCCAGCAGCTTAGCGGATCGCACAGATACGCAGTATTTT.

The chain recombines TRBV12-3 or TRBV12-4 with TRBJ2-3, with 12 bases identical to TRBD2. V shed 7 bases, J shed 7 bases, and the junction held 9 bases outside the gene matches. CDR3 length: 15 amino acids. CDR3 sequence (DNA): TGTGCCAGCACCAAGACTAGCGGGAGTCTGCATACGCAGTATTTT. This gives the protein CASTKTSGSLHTQYF.

The J gene is TRBJ2-7, the V gene TRBV20-1; 10 bases are a match to TRBD1. Germline CDR1 reads DFQATT; CDR2 reads SNEGSKA (reference sequence). V was clipped by 5 bases and J by 3 bases; unmatched bases: 7. CDR3 size: 14 residues. CDR3 region: CSAGPGQGLYEQYF. The CDR3 bases are TGCAGTGCTGGCCCGGGACAGGGGCTCTACGAGCAGTACTTC.

The V and J genes are TRBV5-1 and TRBJ2-7; the D gene is possibly TRBD1 (8 bases). Per germline, CDR1 SGHRS and CDR2 YFSETQ. Trimming stripped 4 bases from V and 5 bases from J, with 19 bases between. The CDR3 has 15 amino acids. The CDR3, as DNA: TGCGCCAGCAGCCCAACAGGGGGGGTTCGGAACGAGCAGTACTTC. This codes for CASSPTGGVRNEQYF.

The chain has TRBV20-1 and TRBJ2-1, with a possible D match to TRBD2 (6 bases). CDR3 length: 14 amino acids. The V end was cut by 2 bases, the J end by 0 bases, with 8 bases between. Germline V gene sequence: CDR1 DFQATT, CDR2 SNEGSKA (reference sequence). Here the CDR3 DNA reads TGCAGTGCTAGATTCGGGGGCTCCTACAATGAGCAGTTCTTC. Protein sequence: CSARFGGSYNEQFF.

There are a few counts of this clonotype. The chain has TRBV20-1 and TRBJ2-7; the match to TRBD2 covers 9 bases. Per germline, CDR1 DFQATT and CDR2 SNEGSKA (reference sequence). Unmatched junction bases numbered 13, after V lost 3 bases and J lost 4 bases. The CDR3 is 16 amino acids. The CDR3 loop is CSARWHRASGTYEQYF. CDR3 DNA: TGCAGTGCTAGGTGGCACCGGGCTAGCGGGACTTACGAGCAGTACTTC.

The gene calls are TRBV7-2 and TRBJ2-1; the match to TRBD1 covers 10 bases. Germline values: CDR1 SGHTA, CDR2 FQGNSA. The CDR3 contains 14 residues. J was trimmed by 8 bases and V by 2 bases; bases with no gene match: 3. CDR3 amino acids: CASSLRDRGDEQFF. The CDR3 DNA sequence: TGTGCCAGCAGCTTACGGGACAGGGGCGATGAGCAGTTCTTC.

The V call is TRBV20-1, the J call TRBJ1-1; the match to TRBD1 covers 7 bases. V lost 6 bases to trimming and J lost 6 bases; unmatched junction nucleotides: 4. Germline CDR1 is DFQATT and CDR2 is SNEGSKA (reference sequence). The CDR3 extends over 11 amino acids. Written as DNA, the CDR3 is TGCAGTGCAGACAGGGCATCTGAAGCTTTCTTT. This encodes CSADRASEAFF.

As regards this clonotype: The germline gene is not matched at one end of the junction; a read error may be the cause. The V and J genes are TRBV6-2 or TRBV6-3 and TRBJ1-1; D gene uncertain. This CDR3 has 13 amino acids. The germline V gene has CDR1 MNHEY and CDR2 SVGEGT. The DNA of the CDR3 is TGTGCCTGCAGTTACGGGGTGGGCACTGAGGCTTTCTTT. Its protein is CACSYGVGTEAFF.

The gene calls are TRBV20-1 and TRBJ1-1; D not certain. Germline V gene lookup returns CDR1 DFQATT and CDR2 SNEGSKA (reference sequence). The V and J ends lost 3 bases and 6 bases respectively, with 14 bases between them. The CDR3 covers 13 residues. Written as DNA, the CDR3 is TGCAGTGCTAGGCCAGGCTACGGGCCTGAAGCTTTCTTT. Translating gives CSARPGYGPEAFF.